This TCR beta chain stems from a study of tumor and adjacent non-tumor tissue in lung cancer. The library came from three nested PCR rounds adapted from ARM-PCR protocols. From the multiplex PCR reads, TCRdb called clonotypes with MiXCR, one entry per CDR3 protein. The sample holds 55,000 to 75,000 distinct CDR3 sequences, roughly 60% seen once. No cell sorting was done before RNA was extracted from the tissue. V lost 4 bases and J lost 5; bases outside the gene matches: 6. The CDR3 has 16 residues. Looked up from germline, CDR1 is SEHNR and CDR2 is FQNEAQ (reference sequence). This clonotype was seen only a few times.

The chain joins TRBV7-9 to TRBJ1-6; 9 nucleotides match TRBD1. This TCR derives from a man in his fifties with non-small cell lung cancer. The sequenced sample was lung tumor tissue. CDR3 residues: CASSSDRGYDNSPLHF. The CDR3 bases are TGTGCCAGCAGCTCTGACAGGGGGTACGATAATTCACCCCTCCACTTT.